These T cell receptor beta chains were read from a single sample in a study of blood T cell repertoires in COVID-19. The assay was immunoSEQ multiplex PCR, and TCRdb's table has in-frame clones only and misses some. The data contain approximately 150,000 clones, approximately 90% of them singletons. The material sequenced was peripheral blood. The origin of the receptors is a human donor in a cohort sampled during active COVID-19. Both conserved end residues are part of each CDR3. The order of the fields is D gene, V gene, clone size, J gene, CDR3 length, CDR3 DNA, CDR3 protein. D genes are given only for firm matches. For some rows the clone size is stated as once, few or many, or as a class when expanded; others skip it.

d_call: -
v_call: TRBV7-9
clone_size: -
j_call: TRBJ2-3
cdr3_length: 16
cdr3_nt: TGTGCCAGCAGCCCGGACACCACAGGGTTAACAGATACGCAGTATTTT
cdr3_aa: CASSPDTTGLTDTQYF

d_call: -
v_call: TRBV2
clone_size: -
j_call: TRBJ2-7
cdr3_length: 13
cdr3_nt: TGTGCCAGCAGTACAGGAATCTCCTACGAGCAGTACTTC
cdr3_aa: CASSTGISYEQYF

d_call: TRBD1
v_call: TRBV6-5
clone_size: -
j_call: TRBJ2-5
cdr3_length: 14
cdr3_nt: TGTGCCAGCAGTCAAACAGGGGGCCAAGAGACCCAGTACTTC
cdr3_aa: CASSQTGGQETQYF

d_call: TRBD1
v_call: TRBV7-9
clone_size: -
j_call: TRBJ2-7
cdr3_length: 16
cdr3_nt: TGTGCCAGCAGCTTAGCAGGTATAGGGGACAGGGGTTCGCAGTACTTC
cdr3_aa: CASSLAGIGDRGSQYF

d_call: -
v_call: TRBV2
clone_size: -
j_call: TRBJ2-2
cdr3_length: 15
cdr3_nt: TGTGCCAGCAGTGTAGGCTCCAGGGTCACCGGGGAGCTGTTTTTT
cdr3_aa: CASSVGSRVTGELFF

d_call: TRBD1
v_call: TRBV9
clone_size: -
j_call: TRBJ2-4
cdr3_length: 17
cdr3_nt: TGTGCCAGCAGCCCCGGGACAGGGGGCGCGGCCAAAAACATTCAGTACTTC
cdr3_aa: CASSPGTGGAAKNIQYF

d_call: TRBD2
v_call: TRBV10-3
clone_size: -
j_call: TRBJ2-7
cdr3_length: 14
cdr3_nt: TGTGCCATCAGCGGGGGGGACACCTACTACGAGCAGTACTTC
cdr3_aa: CAISGGDTYYEQYF

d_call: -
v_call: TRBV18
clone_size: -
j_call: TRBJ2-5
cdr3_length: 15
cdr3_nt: TGTGCCAGCTCACCACCGAGGTATTTACAAGAGACCCAGTACTTC
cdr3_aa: CASSPPRYLQETQYF

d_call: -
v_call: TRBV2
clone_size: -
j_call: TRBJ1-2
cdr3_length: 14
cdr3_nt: TGTGCCAGCAGTGAAGGGACAGTTTTTGGTGGCTACACCTTC
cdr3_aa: CASSEGTVFGGYTF

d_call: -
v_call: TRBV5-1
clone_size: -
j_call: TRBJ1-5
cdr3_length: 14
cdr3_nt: TGCGCCAGCAGCTTGGACAGGGACAATCAGCCCCAGCATTTT
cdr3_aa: CASSLDRDNQPQHF

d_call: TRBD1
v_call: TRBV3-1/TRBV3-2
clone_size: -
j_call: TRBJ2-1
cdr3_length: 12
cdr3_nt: TGTGCCAGCAGAGCAGGGGGCAATGAGCAGTTCTTC
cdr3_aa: CASRAGGNEQFF

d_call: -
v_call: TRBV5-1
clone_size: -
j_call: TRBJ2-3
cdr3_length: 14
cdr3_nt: TGCGCCAGCAGCTTCGGCATCTTCGGGGATACGCAGTATTTT
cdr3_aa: CASSFGIFGDTQYF

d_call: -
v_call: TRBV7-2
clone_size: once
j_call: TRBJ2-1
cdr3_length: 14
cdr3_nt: TGTGCCAGCGGTCTCAGGGGACGAGCCAATGAGCAGTTCTTC
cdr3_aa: CASGLRGRANEQFF

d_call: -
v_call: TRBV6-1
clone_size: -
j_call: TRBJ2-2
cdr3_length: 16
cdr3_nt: TGTGCCAGCAGTGTTCGCGGGCTACTTAACACCGGGGAGCTGTTTTTT
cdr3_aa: CASSVRGLLNTGELFF

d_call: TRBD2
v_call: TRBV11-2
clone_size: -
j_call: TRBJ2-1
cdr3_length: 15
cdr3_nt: TGTGCCAGCAGCTTGCTAGCGGGGGGGCGCAATGAGCAGTTCTTC
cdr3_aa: CASSLLAGGRNEQFF

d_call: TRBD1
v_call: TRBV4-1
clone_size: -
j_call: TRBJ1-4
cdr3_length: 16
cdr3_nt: TGCGCCAGCAGCCAAGATGTAGCAGGGGGTAATGAAAAACTGTTTTTT
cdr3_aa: CASSQDVAGGNEKLFF

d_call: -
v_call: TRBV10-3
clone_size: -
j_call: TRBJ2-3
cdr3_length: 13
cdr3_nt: TGTGCCATCAGTGAGCAGGGGGGAGATACGCAGTATTTT
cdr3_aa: CAISEQGGDTQYF

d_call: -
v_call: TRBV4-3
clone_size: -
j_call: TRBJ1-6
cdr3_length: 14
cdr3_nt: TGCGCCAGCAGCCAAACCCAGGTGGGTTCACCCCTCCACTTT
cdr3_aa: CASSQTQVGSPLHF

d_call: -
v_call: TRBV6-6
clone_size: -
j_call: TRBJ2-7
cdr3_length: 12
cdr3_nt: TGTGCCAGCAGTGCCCTGGAGTACGAGCAGTACTTC
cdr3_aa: CASSALEYEQYF

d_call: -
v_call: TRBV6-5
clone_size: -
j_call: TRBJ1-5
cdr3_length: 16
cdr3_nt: TGTGCCAGCAGTTACCACTCGGACACTCGCAATCAGCCCCAGCATTTT
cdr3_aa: CASSYHSDTRNQPQHF

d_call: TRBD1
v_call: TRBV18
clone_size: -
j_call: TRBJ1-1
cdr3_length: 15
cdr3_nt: TGTGCCAGCTCAGGACCGGACAGGGGAACAGCTGAAGCTTTCTTT
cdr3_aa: CASSGPDRGTAEAFF

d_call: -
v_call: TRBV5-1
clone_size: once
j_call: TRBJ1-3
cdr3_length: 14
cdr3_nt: TGCGCCAGCAGCCCAGGTACTTCTGGAAACACCATATATTTT
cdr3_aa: CASSPGTSGNTIYF

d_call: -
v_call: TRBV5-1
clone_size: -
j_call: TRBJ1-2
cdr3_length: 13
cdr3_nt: TGCGCCAGCACAGGGGACCTTAACTATGGCTACACCTTC
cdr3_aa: CASTGDLNYGYTF

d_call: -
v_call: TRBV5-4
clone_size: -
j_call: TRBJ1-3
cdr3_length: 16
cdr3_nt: TGTGCCAGCAGCTTGGCCCACCCTAGCTCTGGAAACACCATATATTTT
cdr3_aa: CASSLAHPSSGNTIYF

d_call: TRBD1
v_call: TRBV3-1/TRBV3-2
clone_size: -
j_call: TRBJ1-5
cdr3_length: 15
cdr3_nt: TGTGCCAGCAGCCTTGGGACAGGGGGAGATCAGCCCCAGCATTTT
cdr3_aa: CASSLGTGGDQPQHF

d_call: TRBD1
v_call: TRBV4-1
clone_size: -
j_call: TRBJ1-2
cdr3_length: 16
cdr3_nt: TGCGCCAGCAGCCAAGTGGGGACAGCGTCTAACTATGGCTACACCTTC
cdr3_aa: CASSQVGTASNYGYTF

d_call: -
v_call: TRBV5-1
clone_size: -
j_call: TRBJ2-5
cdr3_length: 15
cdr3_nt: TGCGCCAGCAGCTTGGCCTCCTACCACCGGGAGACCCAGTACTTC
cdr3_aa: CASSLASYHRETQYF

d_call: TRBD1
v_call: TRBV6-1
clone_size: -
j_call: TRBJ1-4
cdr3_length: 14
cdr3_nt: TGTGCCAGCAGTGAAGGGACAGGGGGTGAAAAACTGTTTTTT
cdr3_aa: CASSEGTGGEKLFF

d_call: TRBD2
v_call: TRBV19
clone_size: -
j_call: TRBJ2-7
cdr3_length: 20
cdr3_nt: TGTGCCAGTAGCACGGGCTATGCTAGCGGGGGTGATCATAGCTCCTACGAGCAGTACTTC
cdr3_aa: CASSTGYASGGDHSSYEQYF

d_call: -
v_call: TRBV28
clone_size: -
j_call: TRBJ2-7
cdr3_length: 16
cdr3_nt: TGTGCCAGCAGTTCTCCAGGGACTCCCGGACACTACGAGCAGTACTTC
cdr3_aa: CASSSPGTPGHYEQYF